Sequencing of this T cell receptor beta chain was carried out in a study of human CD8 memory T cell subsets. UMI-labeled 5' RACE was used to make TCR beta libraries. No DNA is given; TCRdb re-called the 5' RACE reads and lists each CDR3 protein once. Reported are roughly 5,400 distinct CDR3 sequences; the ten largest clones contain over 15%. Note on this clonotype: As yet, its antigen is unknown.

The authors drew RNA from duplicate vials of 150,000 sorted CD8+ T cells per subset. Germline assignment: CDR1 MNHEY and CDR2 SVGAGI. The CDR3 runs to 14 residues. Study-wide results and caveats: Similarly high diversity was seen in stem-like memory and precursor exhausted T cells, but not in effector memory cells.

The chain couples TRBV6-5 to TRBJ2-1; checking the TCRdb D call of TRBD2 is not possible without DNA. This clonotype was sampled from a human donor in good health. The sample comprised CD8+ T cells from PBMCs. This CDR3 reads CATAPGLSHNEQFF.